The next 11 T cell receptor beta chains were all read from a single sample in a study of T cell repertoires in cytomegalovirus infection. TCRdb reprocessed the reads with MiXCR, giving one entry per CDR3 protein. The sample holds nearly 650,000 distinct CDR3 sequences, approximately 25% seen once. Material for sequencing was CD8+ T cells from PBMCs. Source of these receptors: a human donor in good health (CMV status not recorded). Some clones in this sample may be carry-over from other donors' samples.

This rearrangement joins TRBV6-1 to TRBJ2-7; D may be TRBD1 or TRBD2 (5 bases each). The germline gives CDR1 MNHNS, CDR2 SASEGT. The CDR3 has 13 amino acids. The V end was cut by 6 bases, the J end by 3 bases, with 12 bases between. Here the CDR3 reads CASSMGRFYEQYV. Here the CDR3 DNA reads TGTGCCAGCAGCATGGGACGGTTCTACGAGCAGTACGTC.

The rearrangement links TRBV15 to TRBJ2-1; 8 bases map to TRBD1. V lost 0 bases to trimming and J lost 9 bases; unmatched junction nucleotides: 4. Germline loops: CDR1 LNHNV, CDR2 YYDKDF (reference sequence). The CDR3 runs to 14 residues. CDR3 DNA sequence: TGTGCCACCAGCAGAGACAGGGGGCGCTTTGAGCAGTTCTTC. Translated: CATSRDRGRFEQFF. The full variable domain, completed using reference TRBV15 and TRBJ2-1, is DAMVIQNPRYQVTQFGKPVTLSCSQTLNHNVMYWYQQKSSQAPKLLFHYYDKDFNNEADTPDNFQSRRPNTSFCFLDIRSPGLGDTAMYLCATSRDRGRFEQFFGPGTRLTVL.

CDR3 sequence reads: CASSNWTRTGANVLTF. As DNA, the CDR3 is TGTGCCAGCAGTAACTGGACCCGAACCGGGGCCAACGTCCTGACTTTC. The chain employs TRBV27 and TRBJ2-6; no reliable D call. Per the germline V gene, CDR1 is MNHEY and CDR2 is SMNVEV (reference sequence). V was clipped by 5 bases and J by 4 bases, with 15 bases between them. The CDR3 consists of 16 residues. Looking up the rest from reference TRBV27 and TRBJ2-6 gives the full variable domain: EAQVTQNPRYLITVTGKKLTVTCSQNMNHEYMSWYRQDPGLGLRQIYYSMNVEVTDKGDVPEGYKVSRKEKRNFPLILESPSPNQTSLYFCASSNWTRTGANVLTFGAGSRLTVL.

The chain employs TRBV7-9 and TRBJ1-1, with a possible D match to TRBD1 (5 bases). Deletions cut 2 bases from V and 8 bases from J, with 12 bases between. The CDR3 spans 13 residues. Germline CDR1 and CDR2: SEHNR and FQNEAQ (reference sequence). The CDR3 here is CASSLSPDREAFF. The CDR3 DNA reads as TGTGCCAGCAGCTTAAGTCCCGACAGAGAAGCTTTCTTT. The full variable domain, completed using reference TRBV7-9 and TRBJ1-1, is DTGVSQNPRHKITKRGQNVTFRCDPISEHNRLYWYRQTLGQGPEFLTYFQNEAQLEKSRLLSDRFSAERPKGSFSTLEIQRTEQGDSAMYLCASSLSPDREAFFGQGTRLTVV.

Of note for this clonotype: This could be a read error, since a much larger clone is one nucleotide away. The genes are TRBV7-6 and TRBJ1-1, with unresolved D. Germline lookup yields CDR1 SGHVS and CDR2 FNYEAQ. The CDR3 runs to 15 residues. Trimming shortened V by 0 bases and J by 0 bases, and 8 bases separated the two germline ends. The DNA of the CDR3 is TGTGCCAGCAGCTTAGCGGCAGACATGAACACTGAAGCTTTCTTT. The encoded protein is CASSLAADMNTEAFF.

This chain uses TRBV10-3 with TRBJ2-2, with 9 bases lining up with TRBD2. Germline V lookup: CDR1 ENHRY, CDR2 SYGVKD. V shed 3 bases and J 1 base; nucleotides not matched to a gene: 3. The CDR3 length is 16 residues. The CDR3 DNA follows: TGTGCCATCAGTGATAGACTAGCGGAGAACACCGGGGAGCTGTTTTTT. This translates into CAISDRLAENTGELFF.

This clonotype was found a few times. V usage is TRBV14 and J usage is TRBJ1-1, with TRBD1 as a possible D gene (5 bases). The germline V gene encodes CDR1 SGHDN and CDR2 FVKESK. This CDR3 comprises 17 residues. The V and J ends lost 0 bases and 5 bases respectively, with 19 bases between them. CDR3 loop: CASSQEWMVREGTEAFF. CDR3 nucleotides: TGTGCCAGCAGCCAAGAGTGGATGGTCAGGGAGGGGACTGAAGCTTTCTTT. The full variable domain, its missing parts supplied by reference TRBV14 and TRBJ1-1, is EAGVTQFPSHSVIEKGQTVTLRCDPISGHDNLYWYRRVMGKEIKFLLHFVKESKQDESGMPNNRFLAERTGGTYSTLKVQPAELEDSGVYFCASSQEWMVREGTEAFFGQGTRLTVV.

This chain links TRBV10-3 with TRBJ2-3; unclear D gene. Germline lookup yields CDR1 ENHRY and CDR2 SYGVKD. V was pared by 0 bases and J by 0 bases, with 7 bases between. This CDR3 spans 15 amino acids. The CDR3 is CAISESGESTDTQYF. The CDR3 coding sequence is TGTGCCATCAGTGAGTCTGGGGAAAGCACAGATACGCAGTATTTT.

A few counts support this clonotype. V and J are TRBV28 and TRBJ2-3; D is unclear. Per the germline V gene, CDR1 is MDHEN and CDR2 is SYDVKM. The V gene lost 6 bases and the J gene lost 0 bases, with 7 bases spanning the gap. The length of the CDR3 is 13 residues. The CDR3 region is CASRVSSTDTQYF. CDR3 coding DNA: TGTGCCAGCAGGGTTAGTAGCACAGATACGCAGTATTTT.

On this clonotype: A much larger clone differs by one base, so this may be a read error. The rearrangement joins TRBV25-1 to TRBJ2-5, with D hard to call. V dropped 5 bases and J dropped 5 bases, with 3 bases sitting between them. CDR3 size: 10 residues. Germline CDR1 MGHDK, CDR2 SYGVNS. The DNA for the CDR3 is TGTGCCAGCAGTCATGAGACCCAGTACTTC. It yields the protein CASSHETQYF. Full variable domain (rest looked up from reference TRBV25-1 and TRBJ2-5): EADIYQTPRYLVIGTGKKITLECSQTMGHDKMYWYQQDPGMELHLIHYSYGVNSTEKGDLSSESTVSRIRTEHFPLTLESARPSHTSQYLCASSHETQYFGPGTRLLVL.

About this clonotype: One base away lies a much larger clone, so this may be a sequencing read error. V is TRBV12-3 or TRBV12-4 and J is TRBJ2-3, with TRBD2 matching 12 bases. This CDR3 region has 18 residues. V shed 6 bases and J 0 bases; nucleotides not matched to a gene: 10. The CDR3 bases are TGTGCCAGCAGGGGCCAGCTAGCGGGGGGGCATAGCACAGATACGCAGTATTTT. Residues: CASRGQLAGGHSTDTQYF.